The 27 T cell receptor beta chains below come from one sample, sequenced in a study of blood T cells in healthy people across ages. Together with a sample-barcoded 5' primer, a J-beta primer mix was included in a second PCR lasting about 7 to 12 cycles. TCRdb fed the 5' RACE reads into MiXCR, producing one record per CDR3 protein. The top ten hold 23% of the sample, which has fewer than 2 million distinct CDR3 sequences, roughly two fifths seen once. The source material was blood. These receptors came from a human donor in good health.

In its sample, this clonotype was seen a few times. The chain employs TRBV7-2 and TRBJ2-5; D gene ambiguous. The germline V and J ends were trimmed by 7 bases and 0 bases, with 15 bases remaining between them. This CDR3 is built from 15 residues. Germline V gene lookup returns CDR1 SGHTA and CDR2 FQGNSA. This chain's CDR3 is CASTRTILYQETQYF. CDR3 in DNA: TGTGCCAGCACTCGAACCATCCTCTACCAAGAGACCCAGTACTTC. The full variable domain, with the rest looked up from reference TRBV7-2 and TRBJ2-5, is GAGVSQSPSNKVTEKGKDVELRCDPISGHTALYWYRQSLGQGLEFLIYFQGNSAPDKSGLPSDRFSAERTGGSVSTLTIQRTQQEDSAVYLCASTRTILYQETQYFGPGTRLLVL.

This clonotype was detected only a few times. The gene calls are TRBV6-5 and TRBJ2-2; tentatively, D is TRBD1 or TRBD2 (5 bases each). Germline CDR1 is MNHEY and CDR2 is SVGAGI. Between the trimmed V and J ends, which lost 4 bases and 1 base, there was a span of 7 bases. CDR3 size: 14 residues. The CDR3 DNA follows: TGTGCCAGCAGTTGGGACCGGAACACCGGGGAGCTGTTTTTT. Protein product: CASSWDRNTGELFF.

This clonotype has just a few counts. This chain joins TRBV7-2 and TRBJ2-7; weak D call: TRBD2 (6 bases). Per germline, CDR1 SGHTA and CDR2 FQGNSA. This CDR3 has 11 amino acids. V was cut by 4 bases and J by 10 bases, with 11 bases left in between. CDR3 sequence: CASSSAGIQYF. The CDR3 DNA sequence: TGTGCCAGCAGCTCCGCGGGGATTCAGTACTTC.

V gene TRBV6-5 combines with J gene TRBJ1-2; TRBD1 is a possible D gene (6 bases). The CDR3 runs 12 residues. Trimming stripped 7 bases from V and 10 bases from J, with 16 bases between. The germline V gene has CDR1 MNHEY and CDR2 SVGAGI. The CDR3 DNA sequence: TGTGCCAGCATAGGAGGGGGACTGGACTACACCTTC. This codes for CASIGGGLDYTF.

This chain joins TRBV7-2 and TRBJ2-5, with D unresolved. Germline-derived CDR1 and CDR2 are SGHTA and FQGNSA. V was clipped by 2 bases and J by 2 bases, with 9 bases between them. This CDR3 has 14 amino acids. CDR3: CASSLLVRQETQYF. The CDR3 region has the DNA TGTGCCAGCAGCTTATTAGTCAGACAAGAGACCCAGTACTTC.

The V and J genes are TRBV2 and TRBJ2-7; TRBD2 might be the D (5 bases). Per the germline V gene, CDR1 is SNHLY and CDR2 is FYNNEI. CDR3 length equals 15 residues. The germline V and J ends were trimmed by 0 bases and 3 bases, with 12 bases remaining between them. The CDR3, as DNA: TGTGCCAGCAGTGAAGCGCTCCGGGGAAGCTACGAGCAGTACTTC. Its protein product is CASSEALRGSYEQYF.

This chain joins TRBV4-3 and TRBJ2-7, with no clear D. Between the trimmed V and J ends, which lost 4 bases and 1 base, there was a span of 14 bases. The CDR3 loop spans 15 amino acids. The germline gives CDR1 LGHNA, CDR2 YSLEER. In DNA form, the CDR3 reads TGCGCCAGCAGCCCCGAGTTGACCAGGTCCTACGAGCAGTACTTC. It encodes CASSPELTRSYEQYF.

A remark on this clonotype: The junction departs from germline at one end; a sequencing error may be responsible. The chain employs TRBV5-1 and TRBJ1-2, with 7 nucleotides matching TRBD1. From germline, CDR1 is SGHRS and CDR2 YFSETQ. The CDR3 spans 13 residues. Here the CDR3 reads CASSLGQVGGCTF. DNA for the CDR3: TGCGCCAGCAGCTTAGGACAGGTCGGTGGCTGCACCTTC.

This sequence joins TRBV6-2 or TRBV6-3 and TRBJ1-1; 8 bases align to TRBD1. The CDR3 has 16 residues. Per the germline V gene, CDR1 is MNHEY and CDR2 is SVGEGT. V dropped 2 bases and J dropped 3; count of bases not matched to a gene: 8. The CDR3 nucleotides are TGTGCCAGCAGTTACCCAAACAGGGGGGCCGACACTGAAGCTTTCTTT. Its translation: CASSYPNRGADTEAFF.

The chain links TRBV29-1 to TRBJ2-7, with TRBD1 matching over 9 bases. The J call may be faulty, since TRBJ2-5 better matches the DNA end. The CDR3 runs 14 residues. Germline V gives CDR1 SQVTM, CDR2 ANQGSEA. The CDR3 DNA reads TGCAGCGTTGGGGACCAGGACAGGGGTGAGACCCAGTACTTC. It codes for CSVGDQDRGETQYF.

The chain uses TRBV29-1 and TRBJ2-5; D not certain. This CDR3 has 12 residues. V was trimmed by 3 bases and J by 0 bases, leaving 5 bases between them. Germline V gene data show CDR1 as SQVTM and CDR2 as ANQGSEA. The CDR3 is CSVDWDQETQYF. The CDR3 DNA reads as TGCAGCGTTGACTGGGACCAAGAGACCCAGTACTTC.

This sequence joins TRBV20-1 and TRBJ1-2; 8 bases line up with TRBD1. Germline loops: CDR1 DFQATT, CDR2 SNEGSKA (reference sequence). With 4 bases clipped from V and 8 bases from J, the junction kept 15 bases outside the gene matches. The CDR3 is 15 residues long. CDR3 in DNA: TGCAGTGCTATACATCCCCCTCAGGGGGCAGGGGGCTACACCTTC. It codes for CSAIHPPQGAGGYTF.

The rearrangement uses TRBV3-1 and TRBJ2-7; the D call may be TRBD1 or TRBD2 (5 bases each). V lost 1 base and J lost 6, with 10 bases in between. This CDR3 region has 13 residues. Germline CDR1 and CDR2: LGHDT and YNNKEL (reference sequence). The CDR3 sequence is CASSQVPGLEQYF. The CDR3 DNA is TGTGCCAGCAGCCAAGTACCGGGGCTCGAGCAGTACTTC.

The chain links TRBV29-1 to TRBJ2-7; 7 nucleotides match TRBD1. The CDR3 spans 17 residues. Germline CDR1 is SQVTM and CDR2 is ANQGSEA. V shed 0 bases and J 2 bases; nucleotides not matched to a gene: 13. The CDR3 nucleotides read TGCAGCGTTGAAGAGCCGTCGCTCGGGACAGAGACCTACGAGCAGTACTTC. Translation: CSVEEPSLGTETYEQYF.

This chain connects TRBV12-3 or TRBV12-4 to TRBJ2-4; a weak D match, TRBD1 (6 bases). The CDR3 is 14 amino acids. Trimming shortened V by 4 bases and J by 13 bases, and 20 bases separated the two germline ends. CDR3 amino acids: CASSWTEVIGEQYF. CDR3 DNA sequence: TGTGCCAGCAGTTGGACAGAGGTCATAGGAGAGCAGTACTTC.

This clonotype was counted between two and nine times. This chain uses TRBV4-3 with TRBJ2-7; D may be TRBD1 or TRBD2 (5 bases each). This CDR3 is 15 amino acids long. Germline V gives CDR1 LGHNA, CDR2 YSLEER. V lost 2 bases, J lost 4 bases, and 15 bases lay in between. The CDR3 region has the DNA TGCGCCAGCAGCCAACAACAGGCTGGGGGATACGAGCAGTACTTC. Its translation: CASSQQQAGGYEQYF.

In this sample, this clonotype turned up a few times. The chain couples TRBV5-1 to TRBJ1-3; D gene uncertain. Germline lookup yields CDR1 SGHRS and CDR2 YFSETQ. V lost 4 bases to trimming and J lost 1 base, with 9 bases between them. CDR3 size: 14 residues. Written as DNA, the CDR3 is TGCGCCAGCAGCCGTCAAACATCTGGAAACACCATATATTTT. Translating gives CASSRQTSGNTIYF.

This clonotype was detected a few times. CDR3 residues: CASSYLGGTYNSPLHF. CDR3 in DNA: TGTGCCAGCAGTTACCTGGGAGGGACCTATAATTCACCCCTCCACTTT. The chain is built from TRBV6-5 and TRBJ1-6, with D uncertain. This CDR3 has 16 amino acids. The germline V gene has CDR1 MNHEY and CDR2 SVGAGI. The germline V and J ends were trimmed by 2 bases and 2 bases, with 10 bases remaining between them.

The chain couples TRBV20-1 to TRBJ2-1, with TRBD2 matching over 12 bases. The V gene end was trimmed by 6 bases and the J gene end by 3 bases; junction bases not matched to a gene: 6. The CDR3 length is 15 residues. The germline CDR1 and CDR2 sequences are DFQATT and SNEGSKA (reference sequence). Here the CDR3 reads CSARLAGDFYNEQFF. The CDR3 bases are TGCAGTGCGAGACTAGCGGGGGACTTCTACAATGAGCAGTTCTTC.

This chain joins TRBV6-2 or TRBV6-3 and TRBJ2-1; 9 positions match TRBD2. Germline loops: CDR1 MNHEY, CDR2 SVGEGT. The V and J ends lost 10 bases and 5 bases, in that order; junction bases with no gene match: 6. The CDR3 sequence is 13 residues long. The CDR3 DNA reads TGTGCCACTGGACTAGCGCAAAACAATGAGCAGTTCTTC. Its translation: CATGLAQNNEQFF.

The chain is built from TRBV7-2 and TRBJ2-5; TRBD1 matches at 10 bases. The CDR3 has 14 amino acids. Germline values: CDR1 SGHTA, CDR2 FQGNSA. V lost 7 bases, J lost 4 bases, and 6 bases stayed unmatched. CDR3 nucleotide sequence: TGTGCCAGCAACAACGACAGGGGGCGAGAGACCCAGTACTTC. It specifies CASNNDRGRETQYF.

CDR3 in amino acids: CASSSTGVHTGELFF. The CDR3 DNA reads as TGTGCCAGCAGCTCGACAGGGGTCCACACCGGGGAGCTGTTTTTT. This chain links TRBV7-9 with TRBJ2-2; 8 bases agree with TRBD1. The V gene's germline CDR1 is SEHNR and CDR2 FQNEAQ (reference sequence). This CDR3 comprises 15 residues. V was clipped by 4 bases and J by 3 bases; unmatched bases: 4.

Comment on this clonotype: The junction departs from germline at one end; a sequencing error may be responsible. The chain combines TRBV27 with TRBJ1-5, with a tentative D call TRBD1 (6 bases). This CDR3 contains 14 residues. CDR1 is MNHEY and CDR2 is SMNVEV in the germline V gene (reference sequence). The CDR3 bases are TGTGTCAGCAGCCCCGGGACACGCAATCAGCCCCAGCATTTT. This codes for CVSSPGTRNQPQHF.

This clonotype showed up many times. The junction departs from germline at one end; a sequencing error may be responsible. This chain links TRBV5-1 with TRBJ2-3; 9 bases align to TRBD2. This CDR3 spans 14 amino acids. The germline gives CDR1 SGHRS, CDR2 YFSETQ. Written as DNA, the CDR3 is TGTGCCAGCAGTCCGGGACTAGCAGTAGATACGCAGTATTTT. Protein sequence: CASSPGLAVDTQYF.

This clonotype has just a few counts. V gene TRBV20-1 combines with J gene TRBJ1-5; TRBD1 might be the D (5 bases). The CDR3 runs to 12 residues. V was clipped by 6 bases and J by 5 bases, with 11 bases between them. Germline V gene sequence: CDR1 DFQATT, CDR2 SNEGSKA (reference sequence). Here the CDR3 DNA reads TGCAGTGCCGGCGGGGCCTATCAGCCCCAGCATTTT. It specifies CSAGGAYQPQHF.

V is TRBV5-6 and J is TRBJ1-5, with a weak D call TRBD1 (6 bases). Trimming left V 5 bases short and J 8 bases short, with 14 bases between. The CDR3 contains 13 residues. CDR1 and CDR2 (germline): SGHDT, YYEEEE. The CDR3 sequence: CASSFRDTEPQHF. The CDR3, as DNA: TGTGCCAGCAGTTTTAGGGACACGGAGCCCCAGCATTTT.

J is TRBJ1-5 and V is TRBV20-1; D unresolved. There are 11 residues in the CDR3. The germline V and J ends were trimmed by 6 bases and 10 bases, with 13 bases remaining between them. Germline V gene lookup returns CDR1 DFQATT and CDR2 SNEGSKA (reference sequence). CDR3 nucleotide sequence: TGCAGTGCCAGATCCGACGAACCCCAGCATTTT. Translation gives CSARSDEPQHF.